This TCR beta chain came from a study of blood T cell repertoires in COVID-19. Study overall: Samples came from the United States, Italy and Spain, spanning acute and convalescent COVID-19. PBMCs, B-cell-depleted T cells, or T cells provided the cDNA or gDNA that made up the material.

Seattle patient enrollment occurred during active infection, with longitudinal follow-up thereafter. Only in-frame clones appear in the TCRdb table, and some are missing; sequencing was by immunoSEQ multiplex PCR. The table includes about 190,000 clones, 82% detected once. CDR3 size: 15 residues. Trimming pared 3 bases from V and 0 bases from J, leaving 9 bases between. Germline V CDR1 and CDR2: MNHNS, SASEGT. This sequence joins TRBV6-1 and TRBJ2-1; weak D call: TRBD1 (6 bases). The sequencing sample was made of peripheral blood. The TCR comes from a woman aged 55-69 years with COVID-19, enrolled during active disease. CDR3 coding DNA: TGTGCCAGCAGTGATTTGGGGGCCTCCTACAATGAGCAGTTCTTC. It codes for CASSDLGASYNEQFF.